The 26 T cell receptor beta chains in this list originate from one sample, sequenced in a study of cytomegalovirus exposure and HLA in healthy donors. The PCR employed 60 Vbeta primers together with 13 Jbeta primers. Sequencing was performed with immunoSEQ multiplex PCR; in TCRdb, only in-frame clones are kept and a portion is missing. The table includes approximately 260,000 clones, about nine tenths detected once. The specimen was PBMCs. The receptors derive from a girl aged 2 to 10 in good health and CMV-seronegative.

The chain has TRBV5-4 and TRBJ2-1; D ambiguous. This CDR3 is built from 15 residues. V lost 3 bases and J 6 bases, leaving 16 bases between the germline ends. Germline V gene lookup returns CDR1 SGHNT and CDR2 YYREEE (reference sequence). For the CDR3, the DNA is TGTGCCAGCAGCTCTAGAGATACCCTATCCAATGAGCAGTTCTTC. This sequence encodes CASSSRDTLSNEQFF.

A word on this clone: Other DNA sequences within the sample encode an identical CDR3. The chain links TRBV5-1 to TRBJ2-1, with D perhaps TRBD1 (5 bases). The CDR3 totals 15 residues. Germline assignment: CDR1 SGHRS and CDR2 YFSETQ. Trimming stripped 0 bases from V and 1 base from J, with 8 bases between. CDR3: CASSLGQGSYNEQFF. CDR3 DNA sequence: TGCGCCAGCAGCTTGGGGCAGGGATCCTACAATGAGCAGTTCTTC. The full variable domain, completed using reference TRBV5-1 and TRBJ2-1, is KAGVTQTPRYLIKTRGQQVTLSCSPISGHRSVSWYQQTPGQGLQFLFEYFSETQRNKGNFPGRFSGRQFSNSRSEMNVSTLELGDSALYLCASSLGQGSYNEQFFGPGTRLTVL.

The V gene is TRBV6-5, the J gene TRBJ1-4; D remains unclear. The germline V gene encodes CDR1 MNHEY and CDR2 SVGAGI. The CDR3 loop spans 13 amino acids. Trimming took off 4 bases at V and 13 bases at J, with 16 bases between the two ends. Here the CDR3 reads CASSSKTQRGLFF. The CDR3 nucleotides read TGTGCCAGCAGTTCGAAAACCCAACGGGGACTGTTTTTT.

The chain is built from TRBV2 and TRBJ1-6; 9 nucleotides align to TRBD1. This CDR3 has 14 amino acids. CDR1 SNHLY and CDR2 FYNNEI come from the germline V gene. V lost 6 bases, J lost 7 bases, and 4 bases stayed unmatched. DNA of the CDR3: TGTGCCAGCAGAGGGACAGGGTACAATTCACCCCTCCACTTT. It translates to CASRGTGYNSPLHF.

The chain combines TRBV2 with TRBJ2-7; 9 bases map to TRBD2. Losses at the gene ends were 3 bases for V and 1 base for J; bases not matched to a gene: 4. Germline CDR1 SNHLY, CDR2 FYNNEI. The CDR3 extends over 15 amino acids. This chain's CDR3 is CASSEVSGGSYEQYF. CDR3 bases: TGTGCCAGCAGTGAGGTTAGCGGGGGTTCCTACGAGCAGTACTTC.

This chain joins TRBV11-2 and TRBJ1-1; D remains ambiguous. The CDR3 contains 12 residues. Germline CDR1 is SGHAT and CDR2 is FQNNGV. V was clipped by 1 base and J by 5 bases, with 5 bases between them. This chain's CDR3 is CASSLVQTEAFF. In nucleotides, the CDR3 is TGTGCCAGCAGCTTAGTTCAGACTGAAGCTTTCTTT.

The chain uses TRBV5-1 and TRBJ1-3, with a tentative D call TRBD1 (5 bases). Germline loops: CDR1 SGHRS, CDR2 YFSETQ. Deletions cut 4 bases from V and 0 bases from J, with 20 bases between. The CDR3 is 18 residues long. CDR3: CASSPSWVGANSGNTIYF. CDR3 DNA: TGCGCCAGCAGCCCCTCCTGGGTAGGGGCAAACTCTGGAAACACCATATATTTT. Variable domain in full (rest from reference TRBV5-1 and TRBJ1-3): KAGVTQTPRYLIKTRGQQVTLSCSPISGHRSVSWYQQTPGQGLQFLFEYFSETQRNKGNFPGRFSGRQFSNSRSEMNVSTLELGDSALYLCASSPSWVGANSGNTIYFGEGSWLTVV.

Comment on this clone: The same CDR3 also results from other DNA sequences found in this sample. Here the CDR3 DNA reads TGTGCCAGCAGCCCCGGACAGGGGTCCTACGAGCAGTACTTC. Translating gives CASSPGQGSYEQYF. This chain joins TRBV13 and TRBJ2-7; 9 nucleotides match TRBD1. Unmatched junction bases numbered 3, after V lost 5 bases and J lost 1 base. CDR1 PRHDT and CDR2 FYEKMQ come from the germline V gene (reference sequence). This CDR3 is 14 amino acids long.

This clone has just a few counts. The V gene is TRBV19, the J gene TRBJ1-4; D may be TRBD1 (5 bases). Trimming left V 7 bases short and J 6 bases short, with 18 bases between. This CDR3 contains 15 residues. CDR1 LNHDA and CDR2 SQIVND come from the germline V gene (reference sequence). CDR3 sequence (DNA): TGTGCCAGTACCACTGGTCAGGGAGGGGATGAAAAACTGTTTTTT. Its protein is CASTTGQGGDEKLFF.

The chain recombines TRBV6-4 with TRBJ2-1, with D maybe TRBD2 (10 bases). CDR1 is MRHNA, CDR2 SNTAGT, per germline. The CDR3 has 21 residues. V was trimmed by 2 bases and J by 6 bases, leaving 32 bases between them. Here the CDR3 reads CASSDRDRVTSGDILTNEQFF. In DNA, the CDR3 is TGTGCCAGCAGTGACCGGGACAGGGTTACTAGCGGGGATATCCTCACCAATGAGCAGTTCTTC.

This clone was counted between two and nine times. The chain links TRBV7-6 to TRBJ2-1; D might be TRBD2 (5 bases). V was shortened by 6 bases and J by 9 bases, with 15 bases between the two germline ends. This CDR3 has 13 residues. CDR1 is SGHVS, CDR2 FNYEAQ, per germline. The CDR3 is CASRSGLASEQFF. CDR3 bases: TGTGCCAGCAGATCTGGGTTAGCGTCTGAGCAGTTCTTC. Combining the CDR3 with reference TRBV7-6 and TRBJ2-1 gives the whole variable domain GAGVSQSPRYKVTKRGQDVALRCDPISGHVSLYWYRQALGQGPEFLTYFNYEAQQDKSGLPNDRFSAERPEGSISTLTIQRTEQRDSAMYRCASRSGLASEQFFGPGTRLTVL.

The chain couples TRBV28 to TRBJ2-2; 15 bases line up with TRBD2. Germline CDR1 MDHEN, CDR2 SYDVKM. V lost 3 bases, J lost 4 bases, and 6 bases stayed unmatched. This CDR3 is 18 amino acids long. This CDR3 reads CASSLLKGLAGGTGELFF. Here the CDR3 DNA reads TGTGCCAGCAGTTTGCTAAAGGGACTAGCGGGGGGCACCGGGGAGCTGTTTTTT.

This rearrangement joins TRBV28 to TRBJ1-2; possible D gene TRBD1, 5 bases. Germline V CDR1 and CDR2: MDHEN, SYDVKM. V lost 5 bases to trimming and J lost 3 bases, with 7 bases between them. The CDR3 is made up of 12 amino acids. The CDR3 DNA reads TGTGCCAGCAGTCGGGGGGACTATGGCTACACCTTC. Its protein is CASSRGDYGYTF.

This sequence joins TRBV2 and TRBJ2-3; no definite D call. The V gene lost 10 bases and the J gene lost 0 bases, with 14 bases spanning the gap. Germline assignment: CDR1 SNHLY and CDR2 FYNNEI. The CDR3 has 14 residues. The CDR3: CATSSVFSTDTQYF. As DNA, the CDR3 is TGTGCCACCAGCTCGGTTTTCAGCACAGATACGCAGTATTTT.

The sample holds one count of this clone. The gene calls are TRBV6-5 and TRBJ1-6; D is uncertain. V lost 2 bases and J 5 bases, leaving 10 bases between the germline ends. CDR1 is MNHEY and CDR2 is SVGAGI in the germline V gene. The CDR3 totals 15 residues. This chain's CDR3 is CASSYLRVDNSPLHF. CDR3 bases: TGTGCCAGCAGTTACCTACGGGTCGATAATTCACCCCTCCACTTT.

This rearrangement joins TRBV25-1 to TRBJ2-3; D gene unclear. Trimming pared 3 bases from V and 4 bases from J, leaving 8 bases between. There are 13 residues in the CDR3. Germline V gene data show CDR1 as MGHDK and CDR2 as SYGVNS. CDR3 nucleotide sequence: TGTGCCAGCAGTGATTTAATTTCAGATACGCAGTATTTT. It yields the protein CASSDLISDTQYF.

The chain recombines TRBV2 with TRBJ1-1; no clear D gene. Trimming took 3 bases from V and 10 from J, leaving 18 bases between them. Germline V gene sequence: CDR1 SNHLY, CDR2 FYNNEI. The CDR3 has 14 amino acids. The CDR3 DNA reads TGTGCCAGCAGTGATGAGGAGGGATTGAGTTTAGCTTTCTTT. Residues: CASSDEEGLSLAFF.

The chain couples TRBV28 to TRBJ1-2; perhaps TRBD1 as D (6 bases). V was cut by 5 bases and J by 4 bases, with 11 bases left in between. Germline CDR1 and CDR2: MDHEN and SYDVKM. The CDR3 length is 13 residues. CDR3 sequence (DNA): TGTGCCAGCAGTCCCAGGACAGCCTATGGCTACACCTTC. This encodes CASSPRTAYGYTF.

The rearrangement links TRBV2 to TRBJ1-1; tentative D call: TRBD1 (5 bases). V was cut by 7 bases and J by 2 bases, with 14 bases left in between. The CDR3 is made up of 14 amino acids. Per germline, CDR1 SNHLY and CDR2 FYNNEI. The CDR3: CASMVAGPNTEAFF. The CDR3 DNA reads TGTGCCAGCATGGTTGCAGGGCCTAACACTGAAGCTTTCTTT.

This rearrangement joins TRBV7-8 to TRBJ1-2; no firm D call. CDR3 length: 16 amino acids. Germline assignment: CDR1 SGHVS and CDR2 FQNEAQ. V shed 1 base and J shed 7 bases, with 19 bases lying between them. CDR3 in DNA: TGTGCCAGCAGCTTAGGCTCCAGCAGCAGGTTTGGTGGCTACACCTTC. It codes for CASSLGSSSRFGGYTF.

The chain has TRBV28 and TRBJ2-7, with 11 positions matching TRBD2. This CDR3 region has 15 residues. Trimming removed 3 bases from V and 3 bases from J; junction bases left unmatched: 4. Germline lookup yields CDR1 MDHEN and CDR2 SYDVKM. The CDR3 bases are TGTGCCAGCAGTTTCCCGACTAGCGGGAACTACGAGCAGTACTTC. Translated: CASSFPTSGNYEQYF.

The chain carries TRBV5-1 and TRBJ1-2; TRBD1 matches 12 bases. The CDR3 consists of 16 residues. After removal of 8 bases from V and 4 bases from J, the junction contained 12 bases not matched to a gene. Germline V CDR1 and CDR2: SGHRS, YFSETQ. In nucleotides, the CDR3 is TGCGCCAGTACCCGGGACAGGGGGCGCGAGAGCTATGGCTACACCTTC. This gives the protein CASTRDRGRESYGYTF.

The rearrangement joins TRBV29-1 to TRBJ1-5, with 7 bases aligning to TRBD1. J was trimmed by 6 bases and V by 5 bases; bases with no gene match: 4. This CDR3 has 12 amino acids. CDR1 is SQVTM, CDR2 ANQGSEA, per germline. CDR3 sequence (DNA): TGCAGCGTTTCGACAGGGACTCAGCCCCAGCATTTT. Translated, it gives CSVSTGTQPQHF.

The chain carries TRBV5-5 and TRBJ2-1, with a weak D call TRBD1 (7 bases). V gave up 2 bases and J gave up 5 bases, with 26 bases separating them. The length of the CDR3 is 19 residues. The germline V gene has CDR1 SGHKS and CDR2 YYEKEE (reference sequence). CDR3 sequence (DNA): TGTGCCAGCAGCTTAGTGGGGCAGGGGGGATTTGTTGGGAACAATGAGCAGTTCTTC. Translation: CASSLVGQGGFVGNNEQFF.

The gene calls are TRBV30 and TRBJ2-3, with TRBD2 matching over 9 bases. The germline CDR1 and CDR2 sequences are GTSNPN and SVGIG (reference sequence). The CDR3 contains 15 residues. Unmatched junction bases numbered 7, after V lost 1 base and J lost 5 bases. The CDR3 loop reads CAWSGSSGSGDTQYF. The CDR3 bases are TGTGCCTGGAGTGGAAGTAGCGGGAGTGGAGATACGCAGTATTTT.

The rearrangement joins TRBV7-6 to TRBJ2-3, with D maybe TRBD2 (6 bases). V lost 4 bases to trimming and J lost 6 bases, with 11 bases between them. The CDR3 extends over 13 amino acids. CDR1 is SGHVS and CDR2 is FNYEAQ in the germline V gene. CDR3 sequence: CASSSQAGDTQYF. Here the CDR3 DNA reads TGTGCCAGCAGCTCGCAGGCGGGGGATACGCAGTATTTT.